Below, 26 T cell receptor beta chains from the same sample are listed, as sequenced in a study of blood T cell repertoires in COVID-19. TCRdb's table, derived via immunoSEQ multiplex PCR, lists solely in-frame clones and lacks some. The table includes 200,000 or so clones, around 90% detected once. What was sequenced was peripheral blood. The origin of the receptors is a man between 60 and 75 years old who had recovered from COVID-19.

As for this clone: This sample also contains other DNA sequences that code for the same CDR3. The rearrangement links TRBV5-4 to TRBJ1-2, with TRBD1 matching over 8 bases. Germline V lookup: CDR1 SGHNT, CDR2 YYREEE (reference sequence). After removal of 3 bases from V and 4 bases from J, the junction contained 2 bases not matched to a gene. The CDR3 spans 13 residues. The CDR3 nucleotides are TGTGCCAGCAGCTCCGGACAGGGCTATGGCTACACCTTC. This translates into CASSSGQGYGYTF.

This chain uses TRBV10-3 with TRBJ2-3; 7 bases fit TRBD2. Trimming took 3 bases from V and 4 from J; bases not matched to a gene: 7. The CDR3 covers 15 residues. Germline V gene lookup returns CDR1 ENHRY and CDR2 SYGVKD. The CDR3 DNA reads TGTGCCATCAGTGATGAATTGGCGGGGGCAGATACGCAGTATTTT. Translation: CAISDELAGADTQYF.

This clone appeared once. The chain couples TRBV30 to TRBJ2-3; 10 positions match TRBD1. The CDR3 contains 14 residues. Germline V gene lookup returns CDR1 GTSNPN and CDR2 SVGIG (reference sequence). V was pared by 0 bases and J by 6 bases, with 3 bases of the junction left unmatched. CDR3 in amino acids: CAWSVGTGADTQYF. The CDR3 coding sequence is TGTGCCTGGAGTGTTGGGACAGGGGCCGATACGCAGTATTTT.

The chain joins TRBV9 to TRBJ2-3, with 9 nucleotides matching TRBD2. V dropped 4 bases and J dropped 6; count of bases not matched to a gene: 18. The CDR3 is 18 residues long. CDR1 is SGDLS and CDR2 is YYNGEE in the germline V gene. CDR3: CASSTPWGAGGRGDTQYF. In nucleotides, the CDR3 is TGTGCCAGCAGCACCCCCTGGGGAGCGGGGGGACGGGGGGATACGCAGTATTTT.

The chain recombines TRBV24-1 with TRBJ2-2; a weak D match, TRBD1 (6 bases). This CDR3 is built from 16 residues. Germline V gene data show CDR1 as KGHDR and CDR2 as SFDVKD. Trimming took off 3 bases at V and 4 bases at J, with 14 bases between the two ends. The CDR3 spells CATSDPTGYGTGELFF. For the CDR3, the DNA is TGTGCCACCAGTGATCCTACAGGGTATGGCACCGGGGAGCTGTTTTTT.

This rearrangement joins TRBV7-2 to TRBJ2-2; 8 bases agree with TRBD2. Germline-derived CDR1 and CDR2 are SGHTA and FQGNSA. The CDR3 is made up of 17 amino acids. Unmatched junction bases numbered 10, after V lost 5 bases and J lost 2 bases. The CDR3 spells CASSPGAGGINTGELFF. In nucleotides, the CDR3 is TGTGCCAGCAGCCCGGGGGCGGGGGGTATTAACACCGGGGAGCTGTTTTTT.

This clone showed up just a few times. V and J are TRBV5-1 and TRBJ2-7, with 11 bases fitting TRBD2. V was clipped by 4 bases and J by 2 bases; unmatched bases: 5. Germline assignment: CDR1 SGHRS and CDR2 YFSETQ. The CDR3 sequence is 15 residues long. CDR3 sequence reads: CASSLTSGTPYEQYF. In DNA, the CDR3 is TGCGCCAGCAGCCTGACTAGCGGGACGCCCTACGAGCAGTACTTC.

The V gene is TRBV11-2, the J gene TRBJ1-3; perhaps TRBD1 as D (5 bases). Trimming removed 0 bases from V and 8 bases from J, with 14 bases in between. The germline V gene encodes CDR1 SGHAT and CDR2 FQNNGV. The CDR3 is 15 amino acids. CDR3 residues: CASSLEGQGRHTIYF. The CDR3 nucleotides read TGTGCCAGCAGCTTAGAGGGGCAAGGTCGACACACCATATATTTT. Using reference TRBV11-2 and TRBJ1-3 for the parts outside the CDR3, the full variable domain is EAGVAQSPRYKIIEKRQSVAFWCNPISGHATLYWYQQILGQGPKLLIQFQNNGVVDDSQLPKDRFSAERLKGVDSTLKIQPAKLEDSAVYLCASSLEGQGRHTIYFGEGSWLTVV.

The genes are TRBV5-6 and TRBJ2-2; 8 bases fit TRBD2. V trimming: 5 bases; J trimming: 0 bases; junction bases outside the gene matches: 6. CDR3 size: 16 residues. CDR1 SGHDT and CDR2 YYEEEE come from the germline V gene. The CDR3 bases are TGTGCCAGCAGGTTAGCGGGGATCGCGAACACCGGGGAGCTGTTTTTT. Translating it yields CASRLAGIANTGELFF.

This clone is a singleton in its sample. The chain couples TRBV7-9 to TRBJ1-1; tentatively, D is TRBD1 (5 bases). The CDR3 is 16 residues long. V dropped 0 bases and J dropped 1 base, with 12 bases sitting between them. Germline values: CDR1 SEHNR, CDR2 FQNEAQ (reference sequence). This chain's CDR3 is CASSLAGARKNTEAFF. The CDR3 nucleotides are TGTGCCAGCAGCTTAGCTGGGGCCAGAAAGAACACTGAAGCTTTCTTT.

The V gene is TRBV3-1 (or the pseudogene TRBV3-2), the J gene TRBJ1-2; 9 bases match TRBD1. In germline, CDR1 is LGHDT, CDR2 YNNKEL (reference sequence). The ends lost 5 bases at V and 8 bases at J; junction bases unmatched: 9. This CDR3 has 14 residues. CDR3 sequence (DNA): TGTGCCAGCAGCTACAGGGGGCAGGAATGGGGCTACACCTTC. The encoded protein is CASSYRGQEWGYTF.

The V call is TRBV7-2, the J call TRBJ2-1; 7 bases match TRBD2. This CDR3 contains 15 residues. J gave up 3 bases and V 5 bases, and 7 bases lay outside the gene matches. Germline V CDR1 and CDR2: SGHTA, FQGNSA. CDR3: CASSQTSDSYNEQFF. CDR3 bases: TGTGCCAGCAGCCAAACTAGCGACAGCTACAATGAGCAGTTCTTC.

The V call is TRBV20-1, the J call TRBJ2-7; no clear D. This CDR3 has 11 amino acids. V lost 0 bases to trimming and J lost 6 bases, with 6 bases between them. Germline values: CDR1 DFQATT, CDR2 SNEGSKA (reference sequence). CDR3 coding DNA: TGCAGTGCTAGAGATCTCGGCGAGCAGTACTTC. This encodes CSARDLGEQYF.

V and J are TRBV11-1 and TRBJ2-2, with 9 bases identical to TRBD1. Germline V gene lookup returns CDR1 SGHAT and CDR2 FQDESV (reference sequence). V lost 5 bases, J lost 4 bases, and 5 bases stayed unmatched. The CDR3 is 15 amino acids. The CDR3 sequence: CASSPRDRATGELFF. CDR3 in DNA: TGTGCCAGCAGCCCCCGGGACAGGGCCACCGGGGAGCTGTTTTTT.

This rearrangement joins TRBV5-1 to TRBJ2-3; 9 nucleotides line up with TRBD2. The CDR3 length is 17 residues. V dropped 4 bases and J dropped 5; count of bases not matched to a gene: 14. CDR1 SGHRS and CDR2 YFSETQ come from the germline V gene. The CDR3 is CASSPGIAGARGDTQYF. CDR3 nucleotides: TGCGCCAGCAGCCCCGGAATAGCGGGGGCCCGAGGAGATACGCAGTATTTT.

The chain is built from TRBV19 and TRBJ1-5, with D perhaps matching TRBD1 (6 bases). The V and J ends lost 4 bases and 4 bases respectively, with 8 bases between them. This CDR3 region has 13 residues. The germline gives CDR1 LNHDA, CDR2 SQIVND (reference sequence). DNA of the CDR3: TGTGCCAGTAGTACCGGACAGAATCAGCCCCAGCATTTT. Amino acid sequence: CASSTGQNQPQHF.

This CDR3 is CASSSGLRETQYF. The CDR3, as DNA: TGTGCCAGTAGTTCCGGACTGCGGGAGACCCAGTACTTC. V usage is TRBV19 and J usage is TRBJ2-5; maybe TRBD2 (5 bases). Looked up from germline, CDR1 is LNHDA and CDR2 is SQIVND (reference sequence). V dropped 5 bases and J dropped 5 bases, with 12 bases sitting between them. This CDR3 has 13 amino acids.

The J gene is TRBJ2-5, the V gene TRBV12-5; a possible D gene is TRBD1 (6 bases). The CDR3 extends over 14 amino acids. From germline, CDR1 is LGHNT and CDR2 FRNRAP. Trimming shortened V by 1 base and J by 4 bases, and 10 bases separated the two germline ends. The CDR3 DNA reads as TGTGCTAGTGGTTTGGCGTGGGGGCGAGAGACCCAGTACTTC. It specifies CASGLAWGRETQYF. Full variable domain (rest looked up from reference TRBV12-5 and TRBJ2-5): DARVTQTPRHKVTEMGQEVTMRCQPILGHNTVFWYRQTMMQGLELLAYFRNRAPLDDSGMPKDRFSAEMPDATLATLKIQPSEPRDSAVYFCASGLAWGRETQYFGPGTRLLVL.

The V gene is TRBV6-5, the J gene TRBJ1-2; D might be TRBD1 (6 bases). The CDR3 consists of 14 residues. V gave up 0 bases and J gave up 5 bases, with 10 bases separating them. Germline V gene sequence: CDR1 MNHEY, CDR2 SVGAGI. CDR3 nucleotides: TGTGCCAGCAGTTACTCTCTTCAGGGGTATGGCTACACCTTC. Amino acids: CASSYSLQGYGYTF.

The rearrangement uses TRBV7-9 and TRBJ2-1; TRBD1 matches 8 bases. This CDR3 has 15 residues. Trimming at V came to 5 bases and at J to 6 bases, leaving 9 bases not matched to a gene. Germline V gene lookup returns CDR1 SEHNR and CDR2 FQNEAQ (reference sequence). The CDR3 nucleotides are TGTGCCAGCAGCATCCCCCGGACAGGGCTCAATGAGCAGTTCTTC. It is translated as CASSIPRTGLNEQFF.

CDR3 bases: TGTGCCAGCGGGACAGGGGTCTCGGAAGCTTTCTTT. Residues: CASGTGVSEAFF. The chain uses TRBV2 and TRBJ1-1; 10 positions agree with TRBD1. Germline V gives CDR1 SNHLY, CDR2 FYNNEI. The length of the CDR3 is 12 residues. The junction had 5 bases not matched to a gene; V was cut back by 8 bases and J by 8 bases.

The V call is TRBV9, the J call TRBJ2-7; possible D gene TRBD1, 6 bases. Germline lookup yields CDR1 SGDLS and CDR2 YYNGEE. V lost 4 bases, J lost 2 bases, and 16 bases lay in between. The CDR3 has 15 residues. The CDR3 region has the DNA TGTGCCAGCAGCAAATTACAGGGACCTCCCTACGAGCAGTACTTC. Protein product: CASSKLQGPPYEQYF. Using reference TRBV9 and TRBJ2-7 for the parts outside the CDR3, the full variable domain is DSGVTQTPKHLITATGQRVTLRCSPRSGDLSVYWYQQSLDQGLQFLIQYYNGEERAKGNILERFSAQQFPDLHSELNLSSLELGDSALYFCASSKLQGPPYEQYFGPGTRLTVT.

The rearrangement joins TRBV10-3 to TRBJ2-1; 9 positions agree with TRBD2. Looked up from germline, CDR1 is ENHRY and CDR2 is SYGVKD. The CDR3 length is 15 residues. Trimming cost V 7 bases and J 4 bases; bases outside gene matches: 8. CDR3 region: CAIMPSGGRYNEQFF. The CDR3 nucleotides are TGTGCCATCATGCCCAGCGGGGGGCGGTACAATGAGCAGTTCTTC.

This chain uses TRBV5-1 with TRBJ1-3; D perhaps matches TRBD1 (6 bases). Per the germline V gene, CDR1 is SGHRS and CDR2 is YFSETQ. The CDR3 spans 16 residues. The V end was cut by 0 bases, the J end by 4 bases, with 14 bases between. The CDR3 spells CASSLDVTGSGNTIYF. The CDR3 nucleotides read TGCGCCAGCAGCTTGGACGTGACAGGCTCAGGAAACACCATATATTTT.

The gene calls are TRBV2 and TRBJ1-1, with D possibly TRBD1 on 6 matching bases. Germline CDR1 and CDR2: SNHLY and FYNNEI. CDR3 length: 15 residues. The V end lost 2 bases, the J end lost 4 bases, and 14 bases lay between the germline ends. The CDR3 loop reads CASSEIQGKGTEAFF. The CDR3 nucleotides read TGTGCCAGCAGTGAAATCCAGGGGAAGGGCACTGAAGCTTTCTTT.

The J gene is TRBJ2-5, the V gene TRBV7-3; no firm D call. This CDR3 is 13 amino acids long. Per the germline V gene, CDR1 is SGHTA and CDR2 is FQGTGA. Trimming removed 5 bases from V and 4 bases from J, with 11 bases in between. DNA of the CDR3: TGTGCCAGCAGCCCCCAGGCCGGAGAGACCCAGTACTTC. Residues: CASSPQAGETQYF.